The rows below give T cell receptor beta chains drawn from one sample of a study of T-cell reconstitution after alpha-beta-depleted transplantation in children. TCRdb fed the PCR reads into MiXCR, producing one record per CDR3 protein. Among more than 40,000 distinct CDR3 sequences listed, around 53% were seen once. The sample in question was peripheral blood, obtained before TCRalphabeta/CD19-depleted stem cell transplant. Receptors were obtained from a boy under three years old with SCID, due to receive a stem cell transplant. Each CDR3 is given without its conserved first and last residue. Each record gives: V gene, J gene, CDR3 protein.

v_call: TRBV7-6
j_call: TRBJ2-7
cdr3_aa: ASSSSPGQGTWGQY

v_call: TRBV18
j_call: TRBJ2-1
cdr3_aa: ASSPVETGEF

v_call: TRBV5-1
j_call: TRBJ2-6
cdr3_aa: ASSLAGDGANVLT

v_call: TRBV20-1
j_call: TRBJ2-5
cdr3_aa: SATRQVQETQY

v_call: TRBV4-1
j_call: TRBJ1-1
cdr3_aa: ASSPETGRDTEAF

v_call: TRBV20-1
j_call: TRBJ2-1
cdr3_aa: SVRRGSYNEQF

v_call: TRBV6-6
j_call: TRBJ1-5
cdr3_aa: ASTDRAAQPQH

v_call: TRBV28
j_call: TRBJ1-4
cdr3_aa: ASSVWDQRGEKLF

v_call: TRBV6-2/TRBV6-3
j_call: TRBJ1-2
cdr3_aa: ATKHIETGFYGYT

v_call: TRBV20-1
j_call: TRBJ2-7
cdr3_aa: SASLLAGGLYEQY

v_call: TRBV18
j_call: TRBJ2-7
cdr3_aa: ASEGQGDEQY

v_call: TRBV29-1
j_call: TRBJ2-3
cdr3_aa: SVDQLDTQY

v_call: TRBV12-3/TRBV12-4
j_call: TRBJ2-2
cdr3_aa: ASSLAARPNTGELF

v_call: TRBV4-3
j_call: TRBJ2-2
cdr3_aa: ASSQEAGGPGELF

v_call: TRBV11-2
j_call: TRBJ2-7
cdr3_aa: ASSYYEQY

v_call: TRBV3-1
j_call: TRBJ2-1
cdr3_aa: ASSQEVGLGSYNEQF

v_call: TRBV9
j_call: TRBJ2-1
cdr3_aa: ASSGDEDLNNEQF

v_call: TRBV29-1
j_call: TRBJ2-4
cdr3_aa: SVTGRVGTKNIQY

v_call: TRBV7-2
j_call: TRBJ2-3
cdr3_aa: ASSLIGRNSADTQY

v_call: TRBV10-2
j_call: TRBJ2-5
cdr3_aa: ASSERRLAGWETQY

v_call: TRBV9
j_call: TRBJ1-1
cdr3_aa: ASSPDSLTEAF

v_call: TRBV6-4
j_call: TRBJ2-3
cdr3_aa: ASSLAGEDTQY

v_call: TRBV5-4
j_call: TRBJ1-1
cdr3_aa: ASLVELRNTEAF

v_call: TRBV5-5
j_call: TRBJ2-6
cdr3_aa: ASSLGGGANVLT